The rows below give T cell receptor beta chains drawn from one sample of a study of OX40 agonist ivuxolimab in advanced cancers. Here immunoSEQ multiplex PCR was the method, and the copy in TCRdb shows in-frame clones only, minus some. The sample includes 70,000 to 95,000 clones, about nine tenths of them seen just once. Source: CD4+ or CD8+ T cells sorted from blood, taken in a trial of the OX40 agonist ivuxolimab. The source of these receptors is an adult with an advanced solid tumor such as melanoma, head and neck, liver or kidney cancer. Each CDR3 is given with its conserved first and last residue. D genes are given only for firm matches. Where a row states a size, it is once, few, many or the class of an expanded clone; other rows omit it.

>TRBJ1-5|TRBV9|.|.
CASSVLPSFNQPQHF
TGTGCCAGCAGCGTATTACCCAGCTTCAATCAGCCCCAGCATTTT
>TRBJ1-5|TRBV6-1|.|once
CASSEIFLGGQPQHF
TGTGCCAGCAGTGAAATTTTTCTGGGAGGTCAGCCCCAGCATTTT
>TRBJ2-2|TRBV19|.|.
CASRDRGRTGELFF
TGTGCCAGTAGGGACCGGGGACGCACCGGGGAGCTGTTTTTT
>TRBJ1-5|TRBV9|.|.
CASSVREEGGNQPQHF
TGTGCCAGCAGCGTGAGGGAGGAAGGGGGCAATCAGCCCCAGCATTTT
>TRBJ2-2|TRBV28|.|.
CASSLSTGELFF
TGTGCCAGCAGTTTAAGTACCGGGGAGCTGTTTTTT
>TRBJ2-2|TRBV27|TRBD2|.
CASTTWPSGSSTGELFF
TGTGCCAGCACCACTTGGCCTAGCGGGAGCAGCACCGGGGAGCTGTTTTTT
>TRBJ2-1|TRBV4-3|.|.
CASSQGTYSETYNEQFF
TGCGCCAGCAGCCAAGGGACATACAGCGAGACCTACAATGAGCAGTTCTTC
>TRBJ2-7|TRBV6-1|.|.
CASSERGSSYEQYF
TGTGCCAGCAGTGAAAGAGGTTCCTCCTACGAGCAGTACTTC
>TRBJ2-2|TRBV5-4|TRBD2|.
CASTVAGNTGELFF
TGTGCCAGCACTGTAGCGGGGAACACCGGGGAGCTGTTTTTT
>TRBJ2-2|TRBV5-4|TRBD2|.
CASSLPAGTSGTGELFF
TGTGCCAGCAGCTTACCGGCTGGGACTAGCGGGACCGGGGAGCTGTTTTTT
>TRBJ1-5|TRBV6-5|.|.
CASSYGRSNQPQHF
TGTGCCAGCAGTTACGGTAGGAGCAATCAGCCCCAGCATTTT